These T cell receptor beta chains were read from a single sample in a study of blood T cell repertoires in COVID-19. Some clones are missing from TCRdb's copy, which holds only in-frame ones; the method was immunoSEQ multiplex PCR. The repertoire holds about 150,000 clones, with 87% as singletons. The sequenced sample was peripheral blood. Receptors were obtained from a man older than 75 with acute or convalescent COVID-19. The CDR3 runs from the conserved cysteine through the conserved F or W. The order of the fields is V gene, D gene, clone size, J gene, CDR3 protein, CDR3 DNA. D genes are given only for firm matches. Some rows have no size entry. The others give once, few or many, or a class for an expanded clone.

V gene: TRBV11-2
D gene: NA
clone size: NA
J gene: TRBJ1-1
CDR3 protein: CASSRVTEAFF
CDR3 DNA: TGTGCCAGCAGCAGAGTAACTGAAGCTTTCTTT

V gene: TRBV27
D gene: NA
clone size: NA
J gene: TRBJ2-2
CDR3 protein: CASSLSRDTGELFF
CDR3 DNA: TGTGCCAGCAGTCTCTCCCGGGACACCGGGGAGCTGTTTTTT

V gene: TRBV27
D gene: TRBD2
clone size: NA
J gene: TRBJ2-5
CDR3 protein: CASSHSGKETQYF
CDR3 DNA: TGTGCCAGCAGCCATAGCGGGAAGGAGACCCAGTACTTC

V gene: TRBV7-8
D gene: NA
clone size: few
J gene: TRBJ2-2
CDR3 protein: CASHAGVNTGELFF
CDR3 DNA: TGTGCCAGCCATGCAGGGGTAAACACCGGGGAGCTGTTTTTT

V gene: TRBV19
D gene: TRBD1
clone size: NA
J gene: TRBJ1-5
CDR3 protein: CASNPGQGYQPQHF
CDR3 DNA: TGTGCCAGTAATCCTGGACAGGGCTATCAGCCCCAGCATTTT

V gene: TRBV29-1
D gene: TRBD1
clone size: NA
J gene: TRBJ1-6
CDR3 protein: CSVAQGAYSPLHF
CDR3 DNA: TGCAGCGTTGCACAGGGGGCTTATTCACCCCTCCACTTT

V gene: TRBV19
D gene: NA
clone size: once
J gene: TRBJ2-7
CDR3 protein: CASSTTVSGDRKAYEQYF
CDR3 DNA: TGTGCCAGTAGTACCACCGTTTCCGGAGACCGAAAAGCCTACGAGCAGTACTTC

V gene: TRBV6-2/TRBV6-3
D gene: TRBD1
clone size: NA
J gene: TRBJ2-2
CDR3 protein: CASSLTRGHTGELFF
CDR3 DNA: TGTGCCAGCAGTCTAACTAGGGGGCACACCGGGGAGCTGTTTTTT

V gene: TRBV2
D gene: NA
clone size: NA
J gene: TRBJ2-5
CDR3 protein: CATGLGQQETQYF
CDR3 DNA: TGTGCCACCGGATTAGGACAGCAAGAGACCCAGTACTTC

V gene: TRBV12-3/TRBV12-4
D gene: TRBD1
clone size: NA
J gene: TRBJ2-5
CDR3 protein: CASSRDRQETQYF
CDR3 DNA: TGTGCCAGCAGTCGGGACAGGCAAGAGACCCAGTACTTC

V gene: TRBV21-1
D gene: NA
clone size: NA
J gene: TRBJ2-5
CDR3 protein: CASSKVPGGYQETQYF
CDR3 DNA: TGTGCCAGCAGCAAAGTTCCAGGTGGGTACCAAGAGACCCAGTACTTC

V gene: TRBV18
D gene: NA
clone size: NA
J gene: TRBJ2-5
CDR3 protein: CASSPGTPPIGETQYF
CDR3 DNA: TGTGCCAGCTCACCAGGGACTCCTCCTATTGGAGAGACCCAGTACTTC

V gene: TRBV5-1
D gene: TRBD1
clone size: once
J gene: TRBJ2-1
CDR3 protein: CASKEGTGGYNEQFF
CDR3 DNA: TGCGCCAGCAAAGAAGGGACAGGGGGTTACAATGAGCAGTTCTTC

V gene: TRBV3-1/TRBV3-2
D gene: NA
clone size: NA
J gene: TRBJ1-5
CDR3 protein: CATQDGVGSNQPQHF
CDR3 DNA: TGTGCCACCCAGGACGGGGTGGGCAGCAATCAGCCCCAGCATTTT

V gene: TRBV7-8
D gene: NA
clone size: NA
J gene: TRBJ2-6
CDR3 protein: CASSAGVSSGANVLTF
CDR3 DNA: TGTGCCAGCAGCGCGGGCGTATCGAGTGGGGCCAACGTCCTGACTTTC

V gene: TRBV19
D gene: TRBD2
clone size: NA
J gene: TRBJ2-7
CDR3 protein: CASSTAAGGVYEQYF
CDR3 DNA: TGTGCCAGTAGTACAGCAGCGGGAGGTGTCTACGAGCAGTACTTC

V gene: TRBV19
D gene: NA
clone size: NA
J gene: TRBJ1-1
CDR3 protein: CASSITIMNTEAFF
CDR3 DNA: TGTGCCAGTAGTATAACTATCATGAACACTGAAGCTTTCTTT

V gene: TRBV5-1
D gene: TRBD2
clone size: once
J gene: TRBJ2-3
CDR3 protein: CASHSGGGTDTQYF
CDR3 DNA: TGCGCCAGCCATAGCGGGGGGGGCACAGATACGCAGTATTTT

V gene: TRBV27
D gene: TRBD2
clone size: NA
J gene: TRBJ2-3
CDR3 protein: CASSLLGREDSADTQYF
CDR3 DNA: TGTGCCAGCAGTTTATTGGGGCGGGAGGACAGTGCAGATACGCAGTATTTT

V gene: TRBV11-2
D gene: NA
clone size: NA
J gene: TRBJ2-3
CDR3 protein: CASSLGGPTDTQYF
CDR3 DNA: TGTGCCAGCAGCTTAGGAGGCCCCACAGATACGCAGTATTTT

V gene: TRBV6-6
D gene: TRBD1
clone size: NA
J gene: TRBJ2-2
CDR3 protein: CASSPPGQANTGELFF
CDR3 DNA: TGTGCCAGCAGCCCGCCGGGACAGGCGAACACCGGGGAGCTGTTTTTT

V gene: TRBV18
D gene: NA
clone size: NA
J gene: TRBJ1-5
CDR3 protein: CASSPGHVNQPQHF
CDR3 DNA: TGTGCCAGCTCACCGGGACACGTCAATCAGCCCCAGCATTTT

V gene: TRBV24-1
D gene: TRBD1
clone size: NA
J gene: TRBJ2-7
CDR3 protein: CATSDFGTGGYEQYF
CDR3 DNA: TGTGCCACCAGTGATTTTGGGACAGGGGGCTACGAGCAGTACTTC

V gene: TRBV5-6
D gene: NA
clone size: NA
J gene: TRBJ1-4
CDR3 protein: CASSPRGATNEKLFF
CDR3 DNA: TGTGCCAGCAGCCCCAGGGGTGCAACTAATGAAAAACTGTTTTTT

V gene: TRBV29-1
D gene: NA
clone size: NA
J gene: TRBJ2-2
CDR3 protein: CSVDRGAGELFF
CDR3 DNA: TGCAGCGTTGATAGGGGTGCCGGGGAGCTGTTTTTT

V gene: TRBV5-4
D gene: NA
clone size: NA
J gene: TRBJ2-7
CDR3 protein: CASSLAGGDEQYF
CDR3 DNA: TGTGCCAGCAGCTTGGCCGGTGGAGACGAGCAGTACTTC

V gene: TRBV6-5
D gene: TRBD1
clone size: NA
J gene: TRBJ1-2
CDR3 protein: CASTPNRGLGYGYTF
CDR3 DNA: TGTGCCAGCACCCCCAACAGGGGTCTGGGCTATGGCTACACCTTC

V gene: TRBV5-5
D gene: NA
clone size: NA
J gene: TRBJ1-2
CDR3 protein: CASSSEIYGYTF
CDR3 DNA: TGTGCCAGCAGCTCTGAGATCTATGGCTACACCTTC

V gene: TRBV5-1
D gene: TRBD1
clone size: NA
J gene: TRBJ2-1
CDR3 protein: CASSHGQGLNNEQFF
CDR3 DNA: TGCGCCAGCAGCCATGGACAGGGCCTTAACAATGAGCAGTTCTTC

V gene: TRBV15
D gene: TRBD1
clone size: NA
J gene: TRBJ2-3
CDR3 protein: CATSGTGLSTDTQYF
CDR3 DNA: TGTGCCACCTCTGGGACAGGCTTAAGCACAGATACGCAGTATTTT

V gene: TRBV6-5
D gene: TRBD1
clone size: NA
J gene: TRBJ1-1
CDR3 protein: CASSYFGQAGTEAFF
CDR3 DNA: TGTGCCAGCAGTTACTTTGGACAGGCGGGCACTGAAGCTTTCTTT

V gene: TRBV5-1
D gene: TRBD2
clone size: NA
J gene: TRBJ2-3
CDR3 protein: CASSSGGTFDTQYF
CDR3 DNA: TGCGCCAGCAGCTCGGGAGGGACCTTCGATACGCAGTATTTT

V gene: TRBV5-4
D gene: NA
clone size: NA
J gene: TRBJ2-1
CDR3 protein: CASSFNGVNYNEQFF
CDR3 DNA: TGTGCCAGCAGCTTTAACGGGGTTAACTACAATGAGCAGTTCTTC

V gene: TRBV7-9
D gene: NA
clone size: NA
J gene: TRBJ2-1
CDR3 protein: CASSSQGHEQFF
CDR3 DNA: TGTGCCAGCAGCTCCCAGGGCCATGAGCAGTTCTTC

V gene: TRBV7-9
D gene: NA
clone size: NA
J gene: TRBJ2-5
CDR3 protein: CASSPGLVQETQYF
CDR3 DNA: TGTGCCAGCAGCCCCGGACTGGTACAAGAGACCCAGTACTTC

V gene: TRBV25-1
D gene: TRBD1
clone size: once
J gene: TRBJ2-6
CDR3 protein: CASSVGGGGANVLTF
CDR3 DNA: TGTGCCAGCAGTGTAGGGGGCGGAGGGGCCAACGTCCTGACTTTC

V gene: TRBV2
D gene: TRBD2
clone size: NA
J gene: TRBJ2-7
CDR3 protein: CASSEIGRVAPEQYF
CDR3 DNA: TGTGCCAGCAGTGAAATCGGGAGGGTGGCTCCCGAGCAGTACTTC

V gene: TRBV29-1
D gene: NA
clone size: NA
J gene: TRBJ1-2
CDR3 protein: CSVVSLAHGYTF
CDR3 DNA: TGCAGCGTTGTGTCCTTGGCCCATGGCTACACCTTC

V gene: TRBV10-3
D gene: NA
clone size: NA
J gene: TRBJ1-3
CDR3 protein: CAISEPYDSGNTIYF
CDR3 DNA: TGTGCCATCAGTGAACCCTATGACTCTGGAAACACCATATATTTT

V gene: TRBV5-1
D gene: NA
clone size: NA
J gene: TRBJ2-5
CDR3 protein: CASSLGAQETQYF
CDR3 DNA: TGCGCCAGCAGCTTGGGGGCCCAAGAGACCCAGTACTTC

V gene: TRBV28
D gene: NA
clone size: few
J gene: TRBJ2-7
CDR3 protein: CASSHEPYEQYF
CDR3 DNA: TGTGCCAGCAGCCACGAGCCCTACGAGCAGTACTTC

V gene: TRBV5-6
D gene: TRBD2
clone size: once
J gene: TRBJ2-5
CDR3 protein: CASSFPGLAGKETQYF
CDR3 DNA: TGTGCCAGCAGCTTCCCGGGACTAGCGGGGAAAGAGACCCAGTACTTC

V gene: TRBV5-1
D gene: TRBD2
clone size: once
J gene: TRBJ2-7
CDR3 protein: CASSLAIGLADYEQYF
CDR3 DNA: TGCGCCAGCAGCTTGGCAATAGGGCTAGCGGATTACGAGCAGTACTTC

V gene: TRBV19
D gene: TRBD1
clone size: NA
J gene: TRBJ1-1
CDR3 protein: CASSRQGKNTEAFF
CDR3 DNA: TGTGCCAGTAGTAGACAGGGAAAGAACACTGAAGCTTTCTTT

V gene: TRBV3-1/TRBV3-2
D gene: TRBD2
clone size: NA
J gene: TRBJ2-5
CDR3 protein: CASSQAIAGGQETQYF
CDR3 DNA: TGTGCCAGCAGCCAGGCTATAGCGGGGGGGCAGGAGACCCAGTACTTC

V gene: TRBV3-1/TRBV3-2
D gene: NA
clone size: NA
J gene: TRBJ1-2
CDR3 protein: CASSQSMLYGYTF
CDR3 DNA: TGTGCCAGCAGCCAATCTATGTTATACGGCTACACCTTC

V gene: TRBV10-3
D gene: TRBD1
clone size: NA
J gene: TRBJ1-2
CDR3 protein: CAIRDSGGDYTF
CDR3 DNA: TGTGCCATCAGAGACTCAGGGGGCGACTACACCTTC

V gene: TRBV29-1
D gene: TRBD1
clone size: NA
J gene: TRBJ2-5
CDR3 protein: CSVEGGTGEQETQYF
CDR3 DNA: TGCAGCGTTGAAGGGGGGACAGGTGAACAAGAGACCCAGTACTTC

V gene: TRBV18
D gene: NA
clone size: NA
J gene: TRBJ1-2
CDR3 protein: CASSPSNSLRRDYGYTF
CDR3 DNA: TGTGCCAGCTCACCATCGAATTCTCTCCGGAGGGACTATGGCTACACCTTC

V gene: TRBV11-2
D gene: NA
clone size: NA
J gene: TRBJ2-3
CDR3 protein: CASSSWRGGDTQYF
CDR3 DNA: TGTGCCAGCAGCTCCTGGCGGGGTGGAGATACGCAGTATTTT

V gene: TRBV10-3
D gene: NA
clone size: few
J gene: TRBJ2-2
CDR3 protein: CAISEGAGTTGELFF
CDR3 DNA: TGTGCCATCAGTGAGGGTGCGGGTACCACCGGGGAGCTGTTTTTT

V gene: TRBV28
D gene: TRBD1
clone size: NA
J gene: TRBJ1-3
CDR3 protein: CASTPGGTSGNTIYF
CDR3 DNA: TGTGCCAGCACCCCAGGGGGGACTTCTGGAAACACCATATATTTT

V gene: TRBV5-1
D gene: TRBD2
clone size: NA
J gene: TRBJ2-1
CDR3 protein: CASSLGTSGRYNEQFF
CDR3 DNA: TGCGCCAGCAGCTTGGGGACTAGCGGGAGATACAATGAGCAGTTCTTC

V gene: TRBV6-5
D gene: TRBD1
clone size: NA
J gene: TRBJ2-7
CDR3 protein: CASTGDRDSPYEQYF
CDR3 DNA: TGTGCCAGCACCGGGGACAGGGATTCCCCCTACGAGCAGTACTTC

V gene: TRBV5-1
D gene: NA
clone size: few
J gene: TRBJ1-1
CDR3 protein: CASSLDPPNTEAFF
CDR3 DNA: TGCGCCAGCAGCTTGGATCCTCCGAACACTGAAGCTTTCTTT

V gene: TRBV2
D gene: TRBD2
clone size: NA
J gene: TRBJ2-3
CDR3 protein: CASSPGLDADTQYF
CDR3 DNA: TGTGCCAGCAGTCCGGGACTAGACGCAGATACGCAGTATTTT

V gene: TRBV5-6
D gene: NA
clone size: few
J gene: TRBJ2-3
CDR3 protein: CASSSRMGTQYF
CDR3 DNA: TGTGCCAGCAGCTCGCGGATGGGTACGCAGTATTTT